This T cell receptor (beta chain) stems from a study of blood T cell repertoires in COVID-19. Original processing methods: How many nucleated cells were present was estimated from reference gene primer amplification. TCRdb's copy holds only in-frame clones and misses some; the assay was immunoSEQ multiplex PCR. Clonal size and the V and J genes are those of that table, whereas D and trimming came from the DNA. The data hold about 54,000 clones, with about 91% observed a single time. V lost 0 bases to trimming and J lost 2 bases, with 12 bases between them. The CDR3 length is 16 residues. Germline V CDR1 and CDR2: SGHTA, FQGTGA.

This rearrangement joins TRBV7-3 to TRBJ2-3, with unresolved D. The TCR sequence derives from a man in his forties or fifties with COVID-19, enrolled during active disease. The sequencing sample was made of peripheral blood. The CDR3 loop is CASSLTGTTLTDTQYF. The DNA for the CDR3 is TGTGCCAGCAGCTTAACTGGAACTACACTCACAGATACGCAGTATTTT.